A single sample gave rise to the 21 T cell receptor beta chains below, sequenced in a study of blood T cell repertoires in COVID-19. Generated by immunoSEQ multiplex PCR, the TCRdb table keeps only in-frame clones and is missing some. The profile covers 300,000 to 400,000 clones, with approximately 90% appearing a single time and 1.2% taken by the ten largest. Sequencing was performed on PBMCs or T cells enriched from blood (not recorded which). The receptors come from a woman aged 18-29 years who had recovered from COVID-19.

The chain employs TRBV5-1 and TRBJ2-3; D remains unclear. Trimming stripped 2 bases from V and 7 bases from J, with 5 bases between. Per germline, CDR1 SGHRS and CDR2 YFSETQ. The CDR3 spans 11 residues. The CDR3 bases are TGCGCCAGCAGCTTTGAGAATACGCAGTATTTT. Its translation is CASSFENTQYF.

The chain is built from TRBV2 and TRBJ1-5; a weak D match, TRBD1 (6 bases). The V end was cut by 8 bases, the J end by 2 bases, with 7 bases between. CDR1 and CDR2 (germline): SNHLY, FYNNEI. The CDR3 spans 12 residues. The CDR3 DNA sequence: TGTGCCAGCGAGGGGGGCAATCAGCCCCAGCATTTT. It is translated as CASEGGNQPQHF.

The chain combines TRBV6-1 with TRBJ1-1, with TRBD1 identical over 7 bases. Trimming cost V 1 base and J 4 bases; bases outside gene matches: 3. Germline CDR1 reads MNHNS; CDR2 reads SASEGT. This CDR3 contains 14 residues. Written as DNA, the CDR3 is TGTGCCAGCAGTGAAGAACAGGGGCGCACTGAAGCTTTCTTT. Translating gives CASSEEQGRTEAFF.

J is TRBJ2-5 and V is TRBV27; 11 bases align to TRBD2. CDR1 and CDR2 (germline): MNHEY, SMNVEV (reference sequence). After removal of 4 bases from V and 3 bases from J, the junction contained 4 bases not matched to a gene. The CDR3 runs 15 residues. The CDR3 loop is CASSSGTSGKETQYF. CDR3 DNA sequence: TGTGCCAGCAGTTCAGGGACTAGCGGCAAAGAGACCCAGTACTTC.

J is TRBJ2-2 and V is TRBV14; 7 bases are a match to TRBD2. Trimming cost V 4 bases and J 3 bases; bases outside gene matches: 17. The V gene's germline CDR1 is SGHDN and CDR2 FVKESK. The CDR3 length is 19 residues. Here the CDR3 DNA reads TGTGCCAGCAGCCGAAGGCCCACACTTTTAGCGGGCGACACCGGGGAGCTGTTTTTT. Its translation: CASSRRPTLLAGDTGELFF.

The V call is TRBV19, the J call TRBJ1-5; TRBD1 aligns across 7 bases. There are 14 residues in the CDR3. Germline V gene lookup returns CDR1 LNHDA and CDR2 SQIVND (reference sequence). V trimming: 4 bases; J trimming: 7 bases; junction bases outside the gene matches: 7. CDR3 sequence reads: CASSTAQGPQPQHF. CDR3 coding DNA: TGTGCCAGTAGTACAGCACAGGGGCCCCAGCCCCAGCATTTT. Full variable domain (remainder filled in from reference TRBV19 and TRBJ1-5): DGGITQSPKYLFRKEGQNVTLSCEQNLNHDAMYWYRQDPGQGLRLIYYSQIVNDFQKGDIAEGYSVSREKKESFPLTVTSAQKNPTAFYLCASSTAQGPQPQHFGDGTRLSIL.

Notes on this clone: Other DNA sequences in this specimen translate into the identical CDR3. The chain couples TRBV9 to TRBJ2-3, with TRBD2 matching 8 bases. The germline V gene encodes CDR1 SGDLS and CDR2 YYNGEE. This CDR3 is built from 14 residues. V lost 3 bases to trimming and J lost 1 base; unmatched junction nucleotides: 1. CDR3 region: CASSAGGRTDTQYF. CDR3 nucleotides: TGTGCCAGCAGCGCGGGGGGGCGCACAGATACGCAGTATTTT.

This chain links TRBV19 with TRBJ2-1; the D gene is possibly TRBD1 (6 bases). The CDR3 totals 11 residues. Germline V lookup: CDR1 LNHDA, CDR2 SQIVND (reference sequence). Trimming removed 8 bases at V and 12 bases at J, with 14 bases between. The CDR3 sequence is CASYQGIRQFF. CDR3 nucleotide sequence: TGTGCCAGTTACCAGGGGATTCGGCAGTTCTTC. The full variable domain, with the rest looked up from reference TRBV19 and TRBJ2-1, is DGGITQSPKYLFRKEGQNVTLSCEQNLNHDAMYWYRQDPGQGLRLIYYSQIVNDFQKGDIAEGYSVSREKKESFPLTVTSAQKNPTAFYLCASYQGIRQFFGPGTRLTVL.

The genes are TRBV7-9 and TRBJ1-4; D ambiguous. Germline V gene sequence: CDR1 SEHNR, CDR2 FQNEAQ (reference sequence). The CDR3 extends over 16 amino acids. V lost 4 bases, J lost 5 bases, and 17 bases lay in between. The CDR3: CASSYEEGSVNEKLFF. The CDR3 DNA is TGTGCCAGCAGCTATGAGGAGGGATCGGTGAATGAAAAACTGTTTTTT.

The chain recombines TRBV30 with TRBJ1-6; unclear D gene. V lost 0 bases, J lost 7 bases, and 10 bases lay in between. The CDR3 has 14 residues. Germline V gene lookup returns CDR1 GTSNPN and CDR2 SVGIG (reference sequence). As DNA, the CDR3 is TGTGCCTGGAGTGTAACGCAGGCCAATTCACCCCTCCACTTT. The encoded protein is CAWSVTQANSPLHF.

This clone was seen a single time. The chain carries TRBV29-1 and TRBJ1-1, with no clear D. CDR3 length: 12 residues. Germline V gene data show CDR1 as SQVTM and CDR2 as ANQGSEA. Trimming removed 7 bases at V and 8 bases at J, with 17 bases between. CDR3 protein: CSADEGGAEAFF. The CDR3 DNA reads TGCAGCGCCGACGAGGGAGGAGCAGAAGCTTTCTTT.

Worth noting for this clone: Germline and junction disagree at one end, which may indicate a read error. The rearrangement uses TRBV20-1 and TRBJ2-5; D is undetermined. CDR3 length: 10 amino acids. Per germline, CDR1 DFQATT and CDR2 SNEGSKA (reference sequence). The CDR3 coding sequence is TGCAGTGCCTCCCTAGAGGCCCAGTACTTC. Translating gives CSASLEAQYF.

The V call is TRBV6-5, the J call TRBJ2-3, with 11 bases matching TRBD2. The CDR3 has 15 residues. V lost 6 bases and J lost 6; bases outside the gene matches: 8. Germline CDR1 reads MNHEY; CDR2 reads SVGAGI. CDR3 protein: CASSRAGTSGDTQYF. As DNA, the CDR3 is TGTGCCAGCAGCCGCGCCGGGACTAGCGGCGATACGCAGTATTTT.

The chain links TRBV28 to TRBJ1-1; D may be TRBD1 (5 bases). This CDR3 contains 13 residues. Germline V CDR1 and CDR2: MDHEN, SYDVKM. V was pared by 5 bases and J by 5 bases, with 12 bases between. In DNA form, the CDR3 reads TGTGCCAGCAGTAGGGGCGGGAGTACTGAAGCTTTCTTT. Translating it yields CASSRGGSTEAFF.

This chain links TRBV11-2 with TRBJ1-5, with D maybe TRBD1 (5 bases). V was clipped by 1 base and J by 7 bases, with 11 bases between them. The CDR3 extends over 14 amino acids. Germline assignment: CDR1 SGHAT and CDR2 FQNNGV. The CDR3 protein is CASSLGSGGQPQHF. The CDR3 nucleotides read TGTGCCAGCAGCTTAGGGTCGGGGGGACAGCCCCAGCATTTT.

The chain is built from TRBV12-3 or TRBV12-4 and TRBJ2-3, with 7 bases matching TRBD1. V trimming: 7 bases; J trimming: 5 bases; junction bases outside the gene matches: 6. This CDR3 has 13 amino acids. CDR3 DNA: TGTGCCAGCACCCCTTCAGGGGGAGATACGCAGTATTTT. Translating gives CASTPSGGDTQYF.

The J gene is TRBJ2-5, the V gene TRBV4-2; 9 bases align to TRBD1. V dropped 3 bases and J dropped 5; count of bases not matched to a gene: 10. The CDR3 sequence is 16 residues long. The germline gives CDR1 LGHNA, CDR2 YNFKEQ. This CDR3 is CASSHRKQGAGETQYF. The CDR3, as DNA: TGTGCCAGCAGCCACAGAAAACAGGGGGCAGGGGAGACCCAGTACTTC.

The chain uses TRBV6-5 and TRBJ1-6, with TRBD1 matching over 7 bases. The CDR3 totals 15 residues. V lost 7 bases, J lost 7 bases, and 10 bases stayed unmatched. CDR1 is MNHEY and CDR2 is SVGAGI in the germline V gene. The CDR3 DNA sequence: TGTGCCAGCACCCCGGGACAGACATTGAATTCACCCCTCCACTTT. This encodes CASTPGQTLNSPLHF.

This chain's CDR3 is CASSPRGGYRVTDTQYF. CDR3 coding DNA: TGTGCCAGCAGCCCCCGCGGCGGGTACAGGGTCACAGATACGCAGTATTTT. The chain links TRBV9 to TRBJ2-3; D may be TRBD1 (6 bases). The germline V and J ends were trimmed by 4 bases and 2 bases, with 20 bases remaining between them. This CDR3 spans 17 amino acids. Germline V gene sequence: CDR1 SGDLS, CDR2 YYNGEE. Full variable domain (missing parts from reference TRBV9 and TRBJ2-3): DSGVTQTPKHLITATGQRVTLRCSPRSGDLSVYWYQQSLDQGLQFLIQYYNGEERAKGNILERFSAQQFPDLHSELNLSSLELGDSALYFCASSPRGGYRVTDTQYFGPGTRLTVL.

Written as DNA, the CDR3 is TGCAGCGTTGGGGGGCTCAATCAGCCCCAGCATTTT. It encodes CSVGGLNQPQHF. The rearrangement uses TRBV29-1 and TRBJ1-5; a weak D match, TRBD1 (6 bases). CDR3 length: 12 residues. Germline values: CDR1 SQVTM, CDR2 ANQGSEA. The ends were cut back, 4 bases at V and 3 bases at J, with 7 bases in the middle.

This chain joins TRBV5-1 and TRBJ1-6; the D is unclear. The V and J ends lost 0 bases and 4 bases respectively, with 17 bases between them. CDR3 length: 18 amino acids. The V gene's germline CDR1 is SGHRS and CDR2 YFSETQ. The CDR3 region is CASSLEPSGRGYNSPLHF. The CDR3 coding sequence is TGCGCCAGCAGCTTGGAACCCAGCGGGCGGGGATATAATTCACCCCTCCACTTT.